The clone carrying this T cell receptor (beta chain) was detected a few times. This entry is derived from a study of early T cells in non-severe SARS-CoV-2 infection. Via MiXCR, TCRdb re-called the 5' RACE reads, giving one row per CDR3 protein. The sample includes 69,000 or so distinct CDR3 sequences, roughly a tenth of them seen just once. Sequenced sample: whole blood. The TCR was taken from an adult who was a healthcare worker with PCR-confirmed SARS-CoV-2 infection or an uninfected control (not recorded which).

The CDR3 sequence is CASSDVLGQGFTFEQFF. CDR3 sequence (DNA): TGTGCCAGCAGTGATGTATTGGGACAGGGGTTTACGTTCGAGCAGTTCTTC. The chain is built from TRBV6-1 and TRBJ2-1; 10 nucleotides line up with TRBD1. The V gene's germline CDR1 is MNHNS and CDR2 SASEGT. The CDR3 contains 17 residues. V was clipped by 3 bases and J by 10 bases; unmatched bases: 15.